These T cell receptor beta chains were read from a single sample in a study of T cells in Graves' hyperthyroidism and ophthalmopathy. TCRdb passed the multiplex PCR reads through MiXCR, listing each CDR3 protein once. The sample shows around 760,000 distinct CDR3 sequences, 35% of them seen only once. The sample consisted of blood. The receptors derive from a woman in her 40s with Graves' hyperthyroidism. Each CDR3 is given with its conserved first and last residue. The order of the fields is J gene, clone size, V gene, D gene, CDR3 DNA, CDR3 protein. D genes are given only for firm matches. The listing skips clone size in some rows; elsewhere it reads once, few, many or a size class.

TRBJ1-1 | many | TRBV2 | - | TGTGCCACCAGGATGAACACTGAAGCTTTCTTT | CATRMNTEAFF
TRBJ1-1 | few | TRBV25-1 | - | TGCGCCAGCAGTGAACCAGGGCGAGCTGAAGCTTTCTTT | CASSEPGRAEAFF
TRBJ1-6 | many | TRBV20-1 | - | TGCAGTGCTAGAGATCCCAGGGGCTATAATTCACCCCTCCACTTT | CSARDPRGYNSPLHF
TRBJ1-4 | few | TRBV6-5 | TRBD1 | TGTGCCAGCAGTTACGGACAGGGGAATGAAAAACTGTTTTTT | CASSYGQGNEKLFF
TRBJ2-6 | - | TRBV7-2 | - | TGTGCCAGCAGTTCCCCTCCCTTTGGCTCTGGGGCCAACGTCCTGACTTTC | CASSSPPFGSGANVLTF
TRBJ1-1 | - | TRBV3-1 | TRBD1 | TGTGCCAGCAGCCAAGATGGGACAGCCAGGGAGGGCGCTGAAGCTTTCTTT | CASSQDGTAREGAEAFF
TRBJ2-7 | many | TRBV20-1 | TRBD1 | TGCAGTGCTCTCCGGGACAGGGTCTACGAGCAGTACTTC | CSALRDRVYEQYF
TRBJ1-1 | - | TRBV6-1 | - | TGTGCCATCAGTTACTCGGGAGTGAAAGCTTTCTTT | CAISYSGVKAFF
TRBJ1-6 | - | TRBV4-1 | - | TGCGCCAGCACTTCAGAGGGGAATCCCTATAATTCACCCCTCCACTTT | CASTSEGNPYNSPLHF
TRBJ2-5 | - | TRBV5-1 | - | TGTGGCAGCAGCAAACAAGAGACCCAGTACTTC | CGSSKQETQYF
TRBJ2-3 | - | TRBV19 | TRBD1 | TGTGCCAGTAGTAGGGACAGGGAGAGCACAGATACGCAGTATTTT | CASSRDRESTDTQYF
TRBJ2-5 | few | TRBV4-3 | TRBD2 | TGCGCCAGCAGCCCAAAAAGGACTAGCGGGGGTATTGAGACCCAGTACTTC | CASSPKRTSGGIETQYF
TRBJ1-2 | - | TRBV6-6 | - | TGTGCCAGCAGTTACGAGCCGGGGTGGGACGACTATGGCTACACCTTC | CASSYEPGWDDYGYTF
TRBJ1-2 | many | TRBV20-1 | - | TGCAGTGCCTACACAGGGAGGGAGCGCGGCTACACCTTC | CSAYTGRERGYTF
TRBJ2-5 | few | TRBV14 | - | TGTGCCAGCTCACTAATCGGTACCCAAGAGACCCAGTACTTC | CASSLIGTQETQYF
TRBJ1-5 | - | TRBV19 | - | TGTGCCAGTAGTACCGGGATTGGGGGCAAGGTCAATCAGCCCCAGCATTTT | CASSTGIGGKVNQPQHF